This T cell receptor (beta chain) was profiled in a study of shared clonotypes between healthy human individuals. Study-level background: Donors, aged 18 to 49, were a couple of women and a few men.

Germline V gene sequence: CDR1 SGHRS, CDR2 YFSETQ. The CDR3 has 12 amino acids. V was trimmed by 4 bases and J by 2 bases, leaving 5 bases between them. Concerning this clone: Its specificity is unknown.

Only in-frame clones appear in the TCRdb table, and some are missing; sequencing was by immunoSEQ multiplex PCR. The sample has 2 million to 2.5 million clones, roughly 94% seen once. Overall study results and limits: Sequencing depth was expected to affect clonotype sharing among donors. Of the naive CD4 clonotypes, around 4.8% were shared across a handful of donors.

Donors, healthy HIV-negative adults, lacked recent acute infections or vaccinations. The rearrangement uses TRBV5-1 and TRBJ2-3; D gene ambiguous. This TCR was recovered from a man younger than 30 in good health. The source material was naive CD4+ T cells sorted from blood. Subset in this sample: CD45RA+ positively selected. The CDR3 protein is CASSIYTDTQYF. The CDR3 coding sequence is TGCGCCAGCAGCATTTACACAGATACGCAGTATTTT. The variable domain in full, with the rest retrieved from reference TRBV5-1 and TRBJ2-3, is KAGVTQTPRYLIKTRGQQVTLSCSPISGHRSVSWYQQTPGQGLQFLFEYFSETQRNKGNFPGRFSGRQFSNSRSEMNVSTLELGDSALYLCASSIYTDTQYFGPGTRLTVL.